A single sample gave rise to the 9 T cell receptor beta chains below, sequenced in a study of human versus mouse CDR3 diversity and MHC coevolution. Data came from immunoSEQ multiplex PCR; TCRdb stores just in-frame clones and leaves some out. The sample contains about 60,000 clones, roughly 93% of which appear only once. The specimen was naive CD4+ T cells from blood. This sample's subset: CD45RO-negative CD62L-positive naive CD4 T cells. The receptors come from a person in their sixties in good health.

As to this clone: An end of the junction does not agree with germline; a read error may underlie this. The rearrangement links TRBV5-1 to TRBJ2-5, with 10 bases fitting TRBD2. This CDR3 comprises 16 residues. Looked up from germline, CDR1 is SGHRS and CDR2 is YFSETQ. The CDR3 region is CASSLGTSAIQETQYF. CDR3 DNA: TGCGCCAGCAGTTTGGGGACTAGCGCGATCCAAGAGACCCAGTACTTC.

The chain carries TRBV7-6 and TRBJ2-2; 8 bases match TRBD2. The CDR3 has 16 amino acids. Per the germline V gene, CDR1 is SGHVS and CDR2 is FNYEAQ. V shed 4 bases and J 0 bases; nucleotides not matched to a gene: 4. CDR3 loop: CASSSISGTNTGELFF. CDR3 sequence (DNA): TGTGCCAGCAGCTCGATTAGCGGGACGAACACCGGGGAGCTGTTTTTT.

The CDR3 here is CASSLGLDGDTQYF. The CDR3 DNA reads as TGCGCCAGCAGCTTGGGACTAGACGGAGATACGCAGTATTTT. The chain has TRBV5-1 and TRBJ2-3, with D tentatively TRBD2 (6 bases). V dropped 0 bases and J dropped 5 bases, with 10 bases sitting between them. The germline V gene has CDR1 SGHRS and CDR2 YFSETQ. CDR3 size: 14 residues.

The chain has TRBV2 and TRBJ1-1; D possibly corresponds to TRBD1 (5 bases). Germline V gene sequence: CDR1 SNHLY, CDR2 FYNNEI. The V and J ends lost 2 bases and 1 base respectively, with 8 bases between them. CDR3 length: 14 amino acids. DNA for the CDR3: TGTGCCAGCAGTGAACAGGGAAGGAACACTGAAGCTTTCTTT. This codes for CASSEQGRNTEAFF.

The V call is TRBV5-4, the J call TRBJ2-7; D may be TRBD1 (5 bases). Trimming stripped 0 bases from V and 1 base from J, with 5 bases between. The CDR3 has 13 amino acids. Germline V gives CDR1 SGHNT, CDR2 YYREEE (reference sequence). The CDR3 bases are TGTGCCAGCAGCTTGGGACAGTCCTACGAGCAGTACTTC. Encoded protein: CASSLGQSYEQYF.

The chain has TRBV5-5 and TRBJ1-3; 8 positions agree with TRBD1. After removal of 0 bases from V and 3 bases from J, the junction contained 2 bases not matched to a gene. Germline loops: CDR1 SGHKS, CDR2 YYEKEE (reference sequence). CDR3 length: 15 residues. The CDR3 sequence: CASSLEDRDGNTIYF. The CDR3 nucleotides read TGTGCCAGCAGCTTGGAGGACAGGGATGGAAACACCATATATTTT.

This chain uses TRBV9 with TRBJ2-1, with 7 bases fitting TRBD2. Germline V gene sequence: CDR1 SGDLS, CDR2 YYNGEE. V lost 6 bases, J lost 0 bases, and 3 bases stayed unmatched. The CDR3 sequence is 14 residues long. CDR3 loop: CASNSGPSYNEQFF. The CDR3 nucleotides are TGTGCCAGCAATAGCGGGCCCTCCTACAATGAGCAGTTCTTC.

J is TRBJ1-1 and V is TRBV2, with 8 bases that match TRBD1. Germline V gives CDR1 SNHLY, CDR2 FYNNEI. V shed 6 bases, J shed 6 bases, and the junction held 9 bases outside the gene matches. CDR3 length equals 14 residues. The CDR3: CASRVGQGPAEAFF. For the CDR3, the DNA is TGTGCCAGCAGGGTCGGACAGGGACCTGCTGAAGCTTTCTTT.

This chain uses TRBV6-6 with TRBJ1-3; 10 bases line up with TRBD1. The V gene's germline CDR1 is MNHNY and CDR2 SVGAGI (reference sequence). The CDR3 totals 14 residues. With V trimmed by 7 bases and J by 7 bases, 7 bases remained unmatched. Here the CDR3 reads CASTPGQGRNTIYF. CDR3 bases: TGTGCCAGCACCCCGGGACAGGGGAGGAACACCATATATTTT.